This TCR beta chain was documented in a study of blood T cell repertoires in COVID-19 (dated by TCRdb to the early 2020s). Concerning the study at large: The collaborator samples originated in the United States, Italy and Spain and spanned the acute and convalescent phases of COVID-19. The material from the prospective study consisted of cDNA or gDNA derived from T cells, B-cell-depleted T cells, or PBMCs. Subjects who had been exposed to COVID-19, were actively infected with it, or had recovered from it provided the deeply sampled blood TCRbeta repertoires that made up the dataset. The repertoires were released in a freely available public database intended as a resource for research on the immune response to SARS-CoV-2. The samples were drawn from the first 160 participants of the ongoing ImmuneRACE study and from 1,200 or so subjects provided by 6 global collaborators. A de-identified subject ID, COVID-19 status, age in years and sex were almost always included in the sample metadata. Where available, HLA class I and class II types were obtained from metadata supplied by the sample provider rather than from assay-based typing.

Paper-wide results and their limitations: How much clinical and demographic metadata was included differed by source and by participant, and the metadata was provided uncurated.

The immunoSEQ Assay, a bias-controlled multiplex PCR, was used to amplify TCRbeta CDR3 regions from genomic DNA. From the authors' description of their analysis: Nucleated cell counts per sample were estimated from amplification of reference gene primers within the assay. Sequence reads were collapsed and filtered to measure the absolute abundance of every unique TCRbeta CDR3 rearrangement. For each sample, productive Simpson clonality was calculated by taking the square root of Simpson's diversity index across productive rearrangements. Not all clones reach the TCRdb copy of this immuneACCESS table, which keeps in-frame sequences only. Checked studies attribute under half of the gap to unresolved V genes and leave the rest unexplained. V and J calls and clone size follow that table, whereas D and trimming were derived from the DNA. Here the sample has under 450,000 clones; roughly 86% occur a single time. 1.3% of the sample is held by the ten biggest clonotypes.

Sequences MDHEN (CDR1) and SYDVKM (CDR2) are obtained from the germline V gene. The CDR3 sequence holds 14 residues, the cysteine and phenylalanine included. Only the CDR3 region is kept as DNA, spanning 42 bases read in frame from base 1. V gives up 7 bases and J gives up 3 bases, and the segment between their germline ends measures 16 bases. This clone was recorded once. What this receptor recognizes is not known. Base-call qualities are not available, and no considerably larger clone is one nucleotide away. Enrolling through a virtual design, the prospective study's participants ranged in age from roughly 18 to 95 years and lived across 20 to 30 United States geographic areas. In the prospective study, cohorts were assigned on the basis of participant-reported clinical history obtained from a screening survey and a study questionnaire. For ImmuneRACE Cohort 3, a participant was defined as recovered based on two consecutive negative NP/OP PCR tests, clearance by a healthcare professional, or resolution of symptoms. Each participant in the prospective study had whole blood, serum and a nasopharyngeal or oropharyngeal swab collected by mobile phlebotomists. Additional blood draws and questionnaires over an approximately 2-month period could optionally be provided by prospective study participants. Prospective study blood samples were shipped either frozen or at room temperature before DNA extraction.

The V and J segments used are TRBV28 and TRBJ2-7; no D gene call is confident. The sample comprised PBMCs or T cells enriched from blood (not recorded which). The receptor comes from a man aged 30 to 39 who had recovered from COVID-19. The DNA is TGTGCCAGCACCATGGGTGGCTCGGGCTACGAGCAGTACTTC. This is translated as CASTMGGSGYEQYF.